These 5 T cell receptor beta chains came from one sample sequenced in a study of blood T cell repertoires in COVID-19. Some clones are missing from TCRdb's copy, which holds only in-frame ones; the method was immunoSEQ multiplex PCR. Altogether about 69,000 clones are present, roughly 87% being singletons, with the ten largest covering over 2.5%. Sequencing input: peripheral blood. These receptors all come from an older man with acute or convalescent COVID-19.

The sample holds a few counts of this clone. The junction departs from the called germline gene at one end, perhaps through a read error. The chain uses TRBV20-1 and TRBJ2-7; 11 positions agree with TRBD1. The CDR3 totals 15 residues. CDR1 and CDR2 (germline): DFQATT, SNEGSKA (reference sequence). CDR3 amino acids: CSASEGQGAGDRGFW. CDR3 nucleotide sequence: TGCAGTGCTAGTGAGGGCCAAGGAGCAGGGGACAGGGGGTTTTGG.

The chain carries TRBV5-1 and TRBJ1-3, with D possibly being TRBD1 (5 bases). CDR3 length equals 16 residues. Trimming removed 1 base at V and 0 bases at J, with 11 bases between. Germline CDR1 SGHRS, CDR2 YFSETQ. CDR3 loop: CASSLTGSISGNTIYF. Written as DNA, the CDR3 is TGCGCCAGCAGCTTGACAGGATCCATCTCTGGAAACACCATATATTTT. Full variable domain (rest looked up from reference TRBV5-1 and TRBJ1-3): KAGVTQTPRYLIKTRGQQVTLSCSPISGHRSVSWYQQTPGQGLQFLFEYFSETQRNKGNFPGRFSGRQFSNSRSEMNVSTLELGDSALYLCASSLTGSISGNTIYFGEGSWLTVV.

This sequence joins TRBV27 and TRBJ2-3; TRBD1 matches at 10 bases. Germline loops: CDR1 MNHEY, CDR2 SMNVEV (reference sequence). After removal of 3 bases from V and 5 bases from J, the junction contained 2 bases not matched to a gene. The CDR3 length is 14 residues. CDR3 loop: CASSLDRGGDTQYF. CDR3 sequence (DNA): TGTGCCAGCAGTTTGGACAGGGGGGGAGATACGCAGTATTTT.

The genes are TRBV11-3 and TRBJ2-3; the match to TRBD2 covers 8 bases. Germline CDR1 reads SGHNT; CDR2 reads YENEEA. V shed 3 bases and J 3 bases; nucleotides not matched to a gene: 14. The CDR3 extends over 18 amino acids. The CDR3 DNA sequence: TGTGCCAGCAGCTTGAACAGCGGGAGCAGTTTTAGGACAGATACGCAGTATTTT. Translated: CASSLNSGSSFRTDTQYF.

This clone was observed a few times. The CDR3 spells CASSQAPGTGNLGGEKLFF. The CDR3 DNA reads TGCGCCAGCAGCCAAGCTCCGGGGACAGGGAATTTGGGGGGAGAAAAACTGTTTTTT. The rearrangement links TRBV4-1 to TRBJ1-4; 9 nucleotides line up with TRBD1. Germline V lookup: CDR1 MGHRA, CDR2 YSYEKL. J gave up 8 bases and V 1 base, and 17 bases lay outside the gene matches. CDR3 size: 19 residues.